This record looks at one T cell receptor (beta chain) sequence and its context. The source of the sample is a study of OX40 agonist ivuxolimab in advanced cancers. Repertoires were generated with immunoSEQ multiplex PCR, while TCRdb's copy carries only in-frame clones and drops some. The sample comprises fewer than 90,000 clones, 85% of which are singletons, and 3.1% rests with the top ten. The germline gives CDR1 SGHTA, CDR2 FQGNSA. V was clipped by 3 bases and J by 8 bases, with 13 bases between them. The CDR3 contains 13 residues. This clonotype was sampled from an adult with an advanced solid tumor such as melanoma, head and neck, liver or kidney cancer. The sample was CD4+ or CD8+ T cells sorted from blood, taken in a trial of the OX40 agonist ivuxolimab. V gene TRBV7-2 combines with J gene TRBJ1-2; D is uncertain. In DNA, the CDR3 is TGTGCCAGCAGCTTTAGGGATGCGGACGGCTACACCTTC. Translated: CASSFRDADGYTF.